Listed here are 21 T cell receptor beta chains from one sample, sequenced in a study of cytomegalovirus exposure and HLA in healthy donors. The PCR had 60 Vbeta and 13 Jbeta primers. The assay was immunoSEQ multiplex PCR, and TCRdb's table has in-frame clones only and misses some. The table includes approximately 110,000 clones, more than 60% detected once. Sequenced input: PBMCs. The receptors shown here come from a female donor in good health and CMV-seropositive.

The chain carries TRBV5-1 and TRBJ2-2, with 9 nucleotides matching TRBD2. The CDR3 spans 15 residues. From germline, CDR1 is SGHRS and CDR2 YFSETQ. The trim removed 4 bases at V and 5 bases at J, leaving 6 bases unmatched. Here the CDR3 reads CASSERRGGTGELFF. In DNA, the CDR3 is TGCGCCAGCAGCGAACGGCGGGGGGGTACCGGGGAGCTGTTTTTT.

The chain links TRBV7-8 to TRBJ2-5; 8 bases are a match to TRBD2. With 5 bases clipped from V and 3 bases from J, the junction kept 11 bases outside the gene matches. From germline, CDR1 is SGHVS and CDR2 FQNEAQ. The CDR3 is 16 amino acids. The CDR3: CASSHPNGRAEETQYF. In DNA form, the CDR3 reads TGTGCCAGCAGCCACCCTAACGGGAGGGCCGAAGAGACCCAGTACTTC.

The chain uses TRBV13 and TRBJ2-6; D might be TRBD1 (5 bases). Germline loops: CDR1 PRHDT, CDR2 FYEKMQ (reference sequence). The CDR3 has 18 residues. Trimming took off 10 bases at V and 0 bases at J, with 22 bases between the two ends. The CDR3 DNA sequence: TGTGCCACCCCAGAGCAGGGATTGCCCCTCTCTGGGGCCAACGTCCTGACTTTC. Residues: CATPEQGLPLSGANVLTF.

The chain uses TRBV7-3 and TRBJ2-1, with 8 bases that match TRBD2. This CDR3 is 16 amino acids long. Losses at the gene ends were 4 bases for V and 6 bases for J; bases not matched to a gene: 11. CDR1 and CDR2 (germline): SGHTA, FQGTGA. The CDR3 is CASSSQPGLGTNEQFF. CDR3 nucleotides: TGTGCCAGCAGCTCCCAACCGGGACTAGGAACCAATGAGCAGTTCTTC.

This clone came up a few times. This chain joins TRBV6-6 and TRBJ2-7; unclear D gene. With 7 bases removed from V and 0 bases from J, the gap between germline ends came to 10 bases. CDR3 length equals 13 residues. Germline V CDR1 and CDR2: MNHNY, SVGAGI (reference sequence). In DNA, the CDR3 is TGTGCCAGCACACGTACTGTCTCCTACGAGCAGTACTTC. Translation gives CASTRTVSYEQYF.

The sample holds one count of this clone. V is TRBV6-5 and J is TRBJ2-5, with TRBD1 matching over 10 bases. This CDR3 is built from 15 residues. Trimming at V came to 4 bases and at J to 0 bases, leaving 2 bases not matched to a gene. CDR1 and CDR2 (germline): MNHEY, SVGAGI. The CDR3 spells CASSSDRGYQETQYF. The CDR3 DNA follows: TGTGCCAGCAGTTCGGACAGGGGGTACCAAGAGACCCAGTACTTC.

The rearrangement links TRBV15 to TRBJ2-2; D is possibly TRBD2 (5 bases). CDR1 LNHNV and CDR2 YYDKDF come from the germline V gene (reference sequence). The CDR3 contains 15 residues. V was shortened by 0 bases and J by 7 bases, with 12 bases between the two germline ends. CDR3 DNA sequence: TGTGCCACCAGCAGAGATCAAGAGGGCCACGGGGAGCTGTTTTTT. Its protein is CATSRDQEGHGELFF.

V is TRBV18 and J is TRBJ1-5; maybe TRBD1 (5 bases). Trimming stripped 4 bases from V and 5 bases from J, with 18 bases between. Germline CDR1 KGHSH, CDR2 LQKENI. CDR3 length: 16 residues. The CDR3, as DNA: TGTGCCAGCTCACTGGTGCCGGGACTGGGCGATCAGCCCCAGCATTTT. Translation: CASSLVPGLGDQPQHF.

This rearrangement joins TRBV5-4 to TRBJ2-5; 8 bases line up with TRBD2. Germline V gives CDR1 SGHNT, CDR2 YYREEE (reference sequence). This CDR3 is built from 16 residues. Trimming cost V 0 bases and J 5 bases; bases outside gene matches: 9. The CDR3 sequence: CASSLGQREWEETQYF. In nucleotides, the CDR3 is TGTGCCAGCAGCTTGGGCCAGCGGGAGTGGGAGGAGACCCAGTACTTC.

The chain joins TRBV30 to TRBJ1-2; the D gene is possibly TRBD1 (6 bases). The length of the CDR3 is 12 residues. The germline gives CDR1 GTSNPN, CDR2 SVGIG (reference sequence). The V and J ends lost 2 bases and 9 bases respectively, with 13 bases between them. CDR3 region: CAWSKAQGSYTF. The CDR3, as DNA: TGTGCCTGGAGTAAAGCACAGGGAAGCTACACCTTC.

The rearrangement links TRBV18 to TRBJ2-1; 7 bases map to TRBD1. The germline gives CDR1 KGHSH, CDR2 LQKENI. V lost 0 bases, J lost 5 bases, and 4 bases stayed unmatched. The CDR3 has 15 residues. The CDR3 spells CASSPPVRGNNEQFF. CDR3 DNA sequence: TGTGCCAGCTCACCACCCGTCAGGGGGAACAATGAGCAGTTCTTC. Drawing the rest from reference TRBV18 and TRBJ2-1, the complete variable domain is NAGVMQNPRHLVRRRGQEARLRCSPMKGHSHVYWYRQLPEEGLKFMVYLQKENIIDESGMPKERFSAEFPKEGPSILRIQQVVRGDSAAYFCASSPPVRGNNEQFFGPGTRLTVL.

The rearrangement links TRBV30 to TRBJ2-7; 9 positions agree with TRBD1. The ends lost 0 bases at V and 7 bases at J; junction bases unmatched: 7. From germline, CDR1 is GTSNPN and CDR2 SVGIG (reference sequence). This CDR3 has 14 amino acids. The CDR3: CAWSVIQGAGEQYF. The CDR3 nucleotides are TGTGCCTGGAGTGTCATACAGGGGGCAGGGGAGCAGTACTTC.

The chain recombines TRBV5-1 with TRBJ1-1; TRBD1 agrees at 9 bases. CDR1 and CDR2 (germline): SGHRS, YFSETQ. V dropped 3 bases and J dropped 1; count of bases not matched to a gene: 4. The CDR3 spans 15 residues. DNA for the CDR3: TGCGCCAGCAGCTGGACGACAGGGGGGAACACTGAAGCTTTCTTT. It encodes CASSWTTGGNTEAFF.

The chain is built from TRBV29-1 and TRBJ2-7; 7 bases are a match to TRBD2. Germline CDR1 is SQVTM and CDR2 is ANQGSEA. This CDR3 spans 13 amino acids. CDR3 region: CSASGGSSYEQYF. The CDR3 region has the DNA TGCAGTGCCTCGGGGGGAAGCTCCTACGAGCAGTACTTC.

The chain has TRBV9 and TRBJ1-1, with 7 bases fitting TRBD1. V shed 3 bases and J 1 base; nucleotides not matched to a gene: 6. Germline assignment: CDR1 SGDLS and CDR2 YYNGEE. The CDR3 spans 15 residues. As DNA, the CDR3 is TGTGCCAGCAGCGCCGGGGGACAGCCGAACACTGAAGCTTTCTTT. Amino acid sequence: CASSAGGQPNTEAFF.

The rearrangement joins TRBV29-1 to TRBJ2-7; D is possibly TRBD1 (5 bases). V was shortened by 4 bases and J by 2 bases, with 12 bases between the two germline ends. The CDR3 is 13 amino acids. Germline-derived CDR1 and CDR2 are SQVTM and ANQGSEA. DNA for the CDR3: TGCAGCGTTGGTCAGGGTAGGCCCTACGAGCAGTACTTC. This codes for CSVGQGRPYEQYF.

The chain has TRBV4-2 and TRBJ2-7; 7 bases map to TRBD2. Losses at the gene ends were 1 base for V and 0 bases for J; bases not matched to a gene: 9. The CDR3 extends over 17 amino acids. The germline gives CDR1 LGHNA, CDR2 YNFKEQ. CDR3 in amino acids: CASSQGVQAGSSYEQYF. The CDR3 DNA reads as TGTGCCAGCAGCCAAGGAGTCCAAGCGGGGAGCTCCTACGAGCAGTACTTC.

The chain recombines TRBV9 with TRBJ1-1; tentatively, D is TRBD1 (5 bases). Trimming left V 0 bases short and J 0 bases short, with 9 bases between. The CDR3 loop spans 15 amino acids. Germline V gene data show CDR1 as SGDLS and CDR2 as YYNGEE. The CDR3 bases are TGTGCCAGCAGCGTAGAGCCAGGGATGAACACTGAAGCTTTCTTT. The encoded protein is CASSVEPGMNTEAFF.

This chain connects TRBV5-1 to TRBJ2-1, with 10 bases identical to TRBD1. The CDR3 has 15 amino acids. In germline, CDR1 is SGHRS, CDR2 YFSETQ. V dropped 4 bases and J dropped 9; count of bases not matched to a gene: 10. DNA for the CDR3: TGCGCCAGCAGCCCCGGGACAGGGGTCTTCGGTGAGCAGTTCTTC. It encodes CASSPGTGVFGEQFF.

The CDR3 nucleotides are TGTGCCAGCCGGACAGACCAAGAGACCCAGTACTTC. It is translated as CASRTDQETQYF. The V gene is TRBV28, the J gene TRBJ2-5, with TRBD1 as a possible D gene (6 bases). The CDR3 sequence is 12 residues long. Germline V gene sequence: CDR1 MDHEN, CDR2 SYDVKM. V dropped 8 bases and J dropped 0 bases, with 7 bases sitting between them.

The chain links TRBV7-9 to TRBJ1-1, with D perhaps matching TRBD1 (6 bases). Trimming removed 5 bases from V and 4 bases from J, with 11 bases in between. CDR1 is SEHNR and CDR2 is FQNEAQ in the germline V gene (reference sequence). This CDR3 is 13 amino acids long. This CDR3 reads CASSDGQITEAFF. CDR3 sequence (DNA): TGTGCCAGCAGCGACGGACAGATCACTGAAGCTTTCTTT.